This TCR beta chain is drawn from a study of memory CD4+ T cells and cytomegalovirus serostatus. As regards this clone: Its antigen is not known.

Per the original data handling: After removing out-of-frame reads, approximately 2.2 million distinct TCRbeta sequences remained. The method was immunoSEQ multiplex PCR; TCRdb's version includes in-frame clones alone and lacks a portion of them. V and J calls and clone size follow that table, whereas D and trimming were derived from the DNA. This sample carries about 64,000 clones, 77% of them seen once, and the ten largest clones take approximately 0.81%. The sort gate was single viable CD3+CD4+CD8-CD45RO+ cells for memory CD4+ T cells. CD4+ T cells were isolated by positive magnetic selection. The study, taken as a whole, reports: Of 150 to 200 reported CMV TCRbeta sequences, some 70 were found in memory CD4+ repertoires.

This clonotype was obtained from an adult in good health and CMV-seronegative. Sequences were obtained from memory CD4+ T cells from blood.

CDR3 DNA: TGTGCCAGCAGTTTATCCACAGGGGAAGCTTTCTTT. It encodes CASSLSTGEAFF. V usage is TRBV28 and J usage is TRBJ1-1; TRBD1 might be the D (6 bases). The CDR3 is 12 amino acids. V dropped 1 base and J dropped 8 bases, with 8 bases sitting between them. CDR1 and CDR2 from the germline V gene are MDHEN and SYDVKM.